The 20 T cell receptor beta chains presented below share a single source sample, sequenced in a study of control samples from healthy donors and cancer patients. Clones were sequenced by immunoSEQ multiplex PCR, and TCRdb holds only the in-frame ones, with some missing. The sample includes about 160,000 clones, over 85% of them seen just once. The source material was blood. The receptors were gathered from a man aged 25-45 years in good health.

This clone was seen a few times. This chain uses TRBV4-1 with TRBJ2-5, with unresolved D. V lost 0 bases and J lost 5, with 7 bases in between. Per germline, CDR1 MGHRA and CDR2 YSYEKL. The CDR3 consists of 13 residues. CDR3 in amino acids: CASSQDYTETQYF. The CDR3 region has the DNA TGCGCCAGCAGCCAAGATTACACGGAGACCCAGTACTTC.

The chain carries TRBV2 and TRBJ1-5; D may be TRBD1 (6 bases). Trimming stripped 6 bases from V and 4 bases from J, with 16 bases between. Germline assignment: CDR1 SNHLY and CDR2 FYNNEI. The CDR3 totals 15 residues. DNA for the CDR3: TGTGCCAGCAGCAGACAGGAGGTAAGGAATCAGCCCCAGCATTTT. The encoded protein is CASSRQEVRNQPQHF.

This chain uses TRBV2 with TRBJ1-5; the D is unclear. The germline CDR1 and CDR2 sequences are SNHLY and FYNNEI. V was clipped by 0 bases and J by 11 bases, with 8 bases between them. The CDR3 is made up of 12 amino acids. Written as DNA, the CDR3 is TGTGCCAGCAGTGAAGCGTTGAGAGCCCAGCATTTT. This gives the protein CASSEALRAQHF.

The chain links TRBV7-7 to TRBJ2-6, with D unclear. Between the trimmed V and J ends, which lost 4 bases and 2 bases, there was a span of 6 bases. This CDR3 contains 14 residues. CDR1 and CDR2 (germline): SSHAT, FNYEAQ (reference sequence). CDR3 DNA: TGTGCCAGCAGCTCCGAACCTGGGGCCAACGTCCTGACTTTC. Protein product: CASSSEPGANVLTF.

The gene calls are TRBV3-1 (or the pseudogene TRBV3-2) and TRBJ2-1, with TRBD1 as a possible D gene (6 bases). CDR3 size: 14 residues. Trimming removed 4 bases from V and 5 bases from J, with 12 bases in between. The germline CDR1 and CDR2 sequences are LGHDT and YNNKEL (reference sequence). CDR3 DNA: TGTGCCAGCAGCCGACCCCAGGGGAACAATGAGCAGTTCTTC. Residues: CASSRPQGNNEQFF.

This chain connects TRBV5-4 to TRBJ2-5; D is possibly TRBD1 (6 bases). CDR3 size: 14 residues. CDR1 SGHNT and CDR2 YYREEE come from the germline V gene (reference sequence). Trimming took 0 bases from V and 5 from J, leaving 11 bases between them. The CDR3 coding sequence is TGTGCCAGCAGCTTGGTTGGGGGCCGGGAGACCCAGTACTTC. Its translation is CASSLVGGRETQYF.

CDR3 nucleotides: TGTGCCAGCAGCTGGACAGGGGGCGAAGACGGGACCCAGTACTTC. This sequence encodes CASSWTGGEDGTQYF. V usage is TRBV6-6 and J usage is TRBJ2-5; 11 bases map to TRBD1. The CDR3 has 15 residues. Germline V lookup: CDR1 MNHNY, CDR2 SVGAGI (reference sequence). The J segment lost 7 bases and the V segment lost 6 bases, leaving 10 bases of the junction unmatched.

V usage is TRBV18 and J usage is TRBJ2-5; D is possibly TRBD2 (6 bases). This CDR3 is built from 17 residues. V lost 2 bases and J lost 5, with 21 bases in between. Germline loops: CDR1 KGHSH, CDR2 LQKENI. This CDR3 is CASSPVRLLARQETQYF. CDR3 coding DNA: TGTGCCAGCTCACCAGTTAGGTTACTAGCTCGACAGGAGACCCAGTACTTC.

V usage is TRBV5-1 and J usage is TRBJ2-1; no firm D call. The V end was cut by 1 base, the J end by 7 bases, with 3 bases between. Germline CDR1 reads SGHRS; CDR2 reads YFSETQ. The CDR3 is made up of 11 amino acids. CDR3 in DNA: TGCGCCAGCAGCTTGTATAATGAGCAGTTCTTC. Residues: CASSLYNEQFF.

As DNA, the CDR3 is TGTGCCAGTAGTAAGGGGCAGGGAATCTTCAATCAGCCCCAGCATTTT. Translated: CASSKGQGIFNQPQHF. The chain employs TRBV19 and TRBJ1-5; maybe TRBD1 (5 bases). Germline CDR1 is LNHDA and CDR2 is SQIVND (reference sequence). There are 16 residues in the CDR3. Trimming shortened V by 4 bases and J by 3 bases, and 16 bases separated the two germline ends.

The sample holds one count of this clone. The gene calls are TRBV18 and TRBJ1-1, with 7 bases matching TRBD1. Germline-derived CDR1 and CDR2 are KGHSH and LQKENI. The CDR3 has 14 amino acids. V gave up 3 bases and J gave up 3 bases; unmatched junction bases: 4. Here the CDR3 DNA reads TGTGCCAGCTCACCGGGACAGAGGGACACTGAAGCTTTCTTT. Translated, it gives CASSPGQRDTEAFF.

The rearrangement links TRBV7-9 to TRBJ1-1; D is ambiguous. The ends were cut back, 2 bases at V and 0 bases at J, with 13 bases in the middle. In germline, CDR1 is SEHNR, CDR2 FQNEAQ (reference sequence). This CDR3 has 16 residues. In DNA form, the CDR3 reads TGTGCCAGCAGCTTATCTTCCCTGGGAATGAACACTGAAGCTTTCTTT. Its translation: CASSLSSLGMNTEAFF. The whole variable domain, remainder taken from reference TRBV7-9 and TRBJ1-1, is DTGVSQNPRHKITKRGQNVTFRCDPISEHNRLYWYRQTLGQGPEFLTYFQNEAQLEKSRLLSDRFSAERPKGSFSTLEIQRTEQGDSAMYLCASSLSSLGMNTEAFFGQGTRLTVV.

The chain combines TRBV24-1 with TRBJ2-5, with 13 bases matching TRBD2. The trim removed 3 bases at V and 5 bases at J, leaving 8 bases unmatched. In germline, CDR1 is KGHDR, CDR2 SFDVKD. CDR3 length: 17 residues. CDR3 DNA: TGTGCCACCAGTGATCCTCGGACTAGCGGGAGTCGGGAGACCCAGTACTTC. Residues: CATSDPRTSGSRETQYF.

The chain uses TRBV15 and TRBJ1-1; D not resolved. Trimming took off 3 bases at V and 1 base at J, with 15 bases between the two ends. CDR1 is LNHNV and CDR2 is YYDKDF in the germline V gene (reference sequence). The CDR3 is 16 residues long. The chain's CDR3 is CATSSVHLPGNTEAFF. The CDR3 DNA sequence: TGTGCCACCAGCAGTGTACACCTCCCTGGGAACACTGAAGCTTTCTTT.

The J gene is TRBJ2-5, the V gene TRBV2; D remains ambiguous. Germline values: CDR1 SNHLY, CDR2 FYNNEI. The ends were cut back, 3 bases at V and 1 base at J, with 15 bases in the middle. CDR3 size: 16 residues. CDR3 DNA: TGTGCCAGCAGTGAGGGAATAGCCGCCGGCCAAGAGACCCAGTACTTC. Protein product: CASSEGIAAGQETQYF.

The chain has TRBV7-9 and TRBJ1-4; 7 bases are a match to TRBD1. CDR1 is SEHNR and CDR2 is FQNEAQ in the germline V gene (reference sequence). The V gene end was trimmed by 5 bases and the J gene end by 8 bases; junction bases not matched to a gene: 8. The CDR3 consists of 14 residues. The CDR3 DNA reads TGTGCCAGCAGCCGACAGGGCGGGGAGGAAAAACTGTTTTTT. It yields the protein CASSRQGGEEKLFF.

The chain combines TRBV5-5 with TRBJ2-7; D ambiguous. The CDR3 has 15 amino acids. The germline V gene encodes CDR1 SGHKS and CDR2 YYEKEE (reference sequence). V was clipped by 4 bases and J by 3 bases, with 17 bases between them. CDR3 sequence reads: CASSLPDPLNYEQYF. DNA for the CDR3: TGTGCCAGCAGCCTTCCCGACCCCTTGAACTACGAGCAGTACTTC.

The chain couples TRBV7-9 to TRBJ1-5; no clear D. The CDR3 contains 13 residues. V was clipped by 2 bases and J by 6 bases, with 8 bases between them. Germline V gives CDR1 SEHNR, CDR2 FQNEAQ (reference sequence). CDR3 bases: TGTGCCAGCAGCTTATCCTGGGGTCAGCCCCAGCATTTT. It encodes CASSLSWGQPQHF.

The chain uses TRBV3-1 (or the pseudogene TRBV3-2) and TRBJ2-7; 9 bases line up with TRBD1. The V gene's germline CDR1 is LGHDT and CDR2 YNNKEL (reference sequence). The CDR3 contains 14 residues. V lost 8 bases, J lost 4 bases, and 9 bases stayed unmatched. The CDR3 sequence: CASGPGTGTYEQYF. The DNA for the CDR3 is TGTGCCAGCGGTCCCGGGACAGGGACTTACGAGCAGTACTTC.

The gene calls are TRBV7-3 and TRBJ2-5, with 9 bases matching TRBD2. Germline CDR1 SGHTA, CDR2 FQGTGA. This CDR3 is 14 amino acids long. Trimming removed 5 bases from V and 7 bases from J; junction bases left unmatched: 8. The CDR3 nucleotides are TGTGCCAGCAGCCCCGGGACTAGCAGGCGGACCCAGTACTTC. Its protein product is CASSPGTSRRTQYF.